The TCR beta chain under discussion was sequenced for a study of immune cell composition in non-small cell lung cancer (dated 2017 in TCRdb). Regarding the study in general: Histologic subtype was assigned using H&E plus p63, CK5, Napsin A and TTF-1 immunohistochemistry, mainly lung adenocarcinoma or squamous cell carcinoma. TCR-beta sequencing (Adaptive Biotechnologies) was performed on about 35 paired NSCLC tumour and non-adjacent lung specimens plus 26 tumour-only specimens. Supplementary cohort #1 consisted of ten or so lung adenocarcinoma cases with paired tumour/lung TCR-beta sequencing and with TIL populations generated to assess tumour reactivity. A few tumour specimens with TCR-beta data were of rare histological subtypes and were excluded from the subtype comparisons.

Worth noting for this clone: What this receptor recognizes is not known. Base qualities are not provided; no much larger clone lies one nucleotide away.

V is clipped by 5 bases and J by 2 bases, and the sequence between their germline boundaries is 9 bases long. CDR1 and CDR2 are read off the germline V gene (reference sequence) as SEHNR and FQNEAQ. The CDR3, from cysteine to phenylalanine, totals 13 residues. CDR3 DNA only is kept here, 39 bases in frame from base 1. From frozen aliquots of unsorted single-cell suspensions, genomic DNA was isolated using the QIAamp DNA kit. Surgically resected non-small cell lung cancer tissue was used for the tumour samples. Tissues arrived within 2 hours after resection and were immediately processed into single-cell suspensions. Tissue was mechanically dissociated and enzymatically digested with DNase I, collagenase I and hyaluronidase for roughly 32 minutes at 37 °C, then filtered and RBC-lysed. What the work shows at the level of the full study, not this receptor alone: No significant correlation was found between smoking pack-years and tumour TCR-beta clonality. Only about 9 cases were included in the reactivity cohort, and sequence sharing between tumour-reactive clones and the dominant in vivo tumour-associated clones was not shown. Tumour-associated clones >0.5% occurred in nearly half of NSCLC cases: around 36% of adenocarcinomas versus 75% of squamous carcinomas. Significantly higher Top 10 clone scores and productive clonality were observed in lung squamous cell carcinoma than in lung adenocarcinoma tumours. In some 11 adenocarcinoma cases, maximal tumour-associated clone frequency correlated strongly with TIL tumour reactivity, whereas overall clonality did not.

TCR-beta CDR3 regions were amplified from genomic DNA by a two-step multiplex PCR, with the second step adding Illumina-compatible adaptors. TCR-beta immunosequencing was performed on an Illumina platform as a commercial immunoSEQ service. In the authors' own workflow: Repertoires were summarised by productive clonality and by Top 10 Clones, defined as the percentage of T-cell templates derived from the ten most frequent sequences. Values of productive clonality ranged from 0 to 1, with a monoclonal population indicated by a value of 1. Using log10 scatter plots, tumour-associated clones were identified as sequences that made up at least 0.1% of tumour T-cell templates yet were absent from the matched non-adjacent lung. Analyses were done in GraphPad Prism7 and R, with Student's t-tests for two-group comparisons, ANOVA for stages, and linear regression for relationships. In its TCRdb copy, this immuneACCESS table keeps in-frame sequences only and misses some clones. Where compared with another copy, unresolved V genes explain less than half of these, and the others have no known cause. Clonal size and the V and J genes are those of that table, whereas D and trimming came from the DNA. A total of some 1,700 clones appear in this sample, approximately 85% of them only once. The biggest ten clones account for roughly a tenth of the sample.

The TCR comes from a human donor with non-small cell lung cancer. Sequencing was done on a sample of lung tumor tissue. The sequence links TRBV7-9 to TRBJ2-5, and perhaps TRBD1 as D gene, on 5 matching bases. The CDR3 loop reads CASSRQGQETQYF. The DNA sequence is given as TGTGCCAGCAGCCGTCAGGGTCAAGAGACCCAGTACTTC.